The 19 T cell receptor beta chains listed next were all sequenced from one sample in a study of blood T cell repertoires in COVID-19. Sequencing was performed with immunoSEQ multiplex PCR; in TCRdb, only in-frame clones are kept and a portion is missing. The sample contains 60,000 to 65,000 clones, more than 60% of which appear only once. The sample comprised peripheral blood. The origin of the receptors is a man aged 55 to 70 with acute or convalescent COVID-19.

J is TRBJ2-7 and V is TRBV6-2 or TRBV6-3; TRBD2 might be the D (6 bases). The ends were cut back, 0 bases at V and 3 bases at J, with 12 bases in the middle. Per the germline V gene, CDR1 is MNHEY and CDR2 is SVGEGT. This CDR3 has 15 amino acids. The CDR3 loop is CASSYSPGSVYEQYF. The CDR3 region has the DNA TGTGCCAGCAGTTACTCTCCCGGGAGCGTCTACGAGCAGTACTTC.

V usage is TRBV9 and J usage is TRBJ2-7, with 7 bases matching TRBD2. CDR3 length: 15 amino acids. V lost 1 base, J lost 2 bases, and 6 bases stayed unmatched. CDR1 is SGDLS, CDR2 YYNGEE, per germline. CDR3 loop: CASSVNGRPTYEQYF. DNA of the CDR3: TGTGCCAGCAGCGTAAACGGGAGGCCAACCTACGAGCAGTACTTC.

The V and J genes are TRBV2 and TRBJ1-2; 7 bases are shared with TRBD1. Unmatched junction bases numbered 8, after V lost 3 bases and J lost 4 bases. CDR3 length equals 15 residues. From germline, CDR1 is SNHLY and CDR2 FYNNEI. The CDR3, as DNA: TGTGCCAGCAGTGACCGGGACAGTATCACCTATGGCTACACCTTC. It specifies CASSDRDSITYGYTF. The full variable domain, rest sourced from reference TRBV2 and TRBJ1-2, is EPEVTQTPSHQVTQMGQEVILRCVPISNHLYFYWYRQILGQKVEFLVSFYNNEISEKSEIFDDQFSVERPDGSNFTLKIRSTKLEDSAMYFCASSDRDSITYGYTFGSGTRLTVV.

The chain links TRBV2 to TRBJ1-1; maybe TRBD1 (6 bases). Germline CDR1 SNHLY, CDR2 FYNNEI. The CDR3 runs 12 residues. CDR3 loop: CAGGEGFTEAFF. CDR3 nucleotide sequence: TGTGCAGGGGGGGAGGGTTTCACTGAAGCTTTCTTT.

Only one count was recorded for this clone. The V gene is TRBV24-1, the J gene TRBJ1-2; 11 bases line up with TRBD1. J lost 8 bases, V lost 4 bases, and 8 bases had no gene match. Looked up from germline, CDR1 is KGHDR and CDR2 is SFDVKD. The CDR3 loop spans 15 amino acids. DNA of the CDR3: TGTGCCACCAGTGACCACGGGACAGGGGGTTTAGGCTACACCTTC. Protein: CATSDHGTGGLGYTF.

V and J are TRBV5-4 and TRBJ2-2; D remains ambiguous. This CDR3 is built from 14 residues. V was cut by 0 bases and J by 4 bases, with 7 bases left in between. Germline loops: CDR1 SGHNT, CDR2 YYREEE (reference sequence). CDR3 sequence (DNA): TGTGCCAGCAGCTTGGGAGTATTCACCGGGGAGCTGTTTTTT. This sequence encodes CASSLGVFTGELFF.

The chain carries TRBV5-1 and TRBJ2-7; possibly TRBD1 for D (5 bases). This CDR3 contains 15 residues. Deletions cut 0 bases from V and 7 bases from J, with 17 bases between. The germline CDR1 and CDR2 sequences are SGHRS and YFSETQ. In nucleotides, the CDR3 is TGCGCCAGCAGCTTGGCCCGAACAGGCGTAGAAGAGCAGTACTTC. Protein: CASSLARTGVEEQYF.

CDR3 amino acids: CASGTGTISYNEQFF. DNA for the CDR3: TGTGCCAGCGGGACCGGGACTATCTCCTACAATGAGCAGTTCTTC. The chain couples TRBV2 to TRBJ2-1; 7 bases map to TRBD2. After removal of 8 bases from V and 0 bases from J, the junction contained 7 bases not matched to a gene. Germline V CDR1 and CDR2: SNHLY, FYNNEI. This CDR3 spans 15 amino acids.

The V call is TRBV5-4, the J call TRBJ2-1, with 11 bases aligning to TRBD2. The ends lost 3 bases at V and 7 bases at J; junction bases unmatched: 3. The germline V gene has CDR1 SGHNT and CDR2 YYREEE (reference sequence). The CDR3 consists of 14 residues. CDR3 DNA sequence: TGTGCCAGCAGCTACCCTAGCGGGAGGAATGAGCAGTTCTTC. This encodes CASSYPSGRNEQFF.

This chain links TRBV19 with TRBJ1-6, with 10 bases aligning to TRBD1. The germline gives CDR1 LNHDA, CDR2 SQIVND (reference sequence). The CDR3 has 17 amino acids. The V gene end was trimmed by 4 bases and the J gene end by 5 bases; junction bases not matched to a gene: 8. CDR3 nucleotide sequence: TGTGCCAGTAGTACAATCCCCGGGACAGGGGATAATTCACCCCTCCACTTT. Translation gives CASSTIPGTGDNSPLHF. The entire variable domain, with the rest obtained from reference TRBV19 and TRBJ1-6, is as follows: DGGITQSPKYLFRKEGQNVTLSCEQNLNHDAMYWYRQDPGQGLRLIYYSQIVNDFQKGDIAEGYSVSREKKESFPLTVTSAQKNPTAFYLCASSTIPGTGDNSPLHFGNGTRLTVT.

The genes are TRBV4-2 and TRBJ2-5, with D perhaps TRBD2 (7 bases). Germline-derived CDR1 and CDR2 are LGHNA and YNFKEQ. Trimming took 2 bases from V and 2 from J, leaving 15 bases between them. The CDR3 is 16 amino acids. The CDR3 bases are TGTGCCAGCAGCCAATGGGGGGGAGGGGGACAAGAGACCCAGTACTTC. Translating gives CASSQWGGGGQETQYF.

The chain recombines TRBV28 with TRBJ1-2, with D uncertain. CDR3 length equals 15 residues. Germline V gene sequence: CDR1 MDHEN, CDR2 SYDVKM. V was trimmed by 5 bases and J by 1 base, leaving 14 bases between them. Written as DNA, the CDR3 is TGTGCCAGCAGTCCGCTCGAGTACTTTAACTATGGCTACACCTTC. This codes for CASSPLEYFNYGYTF.

This sequence joins TRBV7-9 and TRBJ1-2; TRBD1 matches 10 bases. Germline trimming cut 4 bases from V and 13 bases from J; bases unmatched to any gene: 9. Germline V gene data show CDR1 as SEHNR and CDR2 as FQNEAQ (reference sequence). CDR3 length equals 13 residues. The DNA of the CDR3 is TGTGCCAGCAGCTGGGACAGGGGACTAGGGTTCACCTTC. Protein product: CASSWDRGLGFTF.

The CDR3 nucleotides read TGCGCCAGCAGCTTGGCTTACGAGCAGTACTTC. Protein product: CASSLAYEQYF. The gene calls are TRBV5-1 and TRBJ2-7; D not resolved. The germline V and J ends were trimmed by 0 bases and 4 bases, with 2 bases remaining between them. The germline V gene encodes CDR1 SGHRS and CDR2 YFSETQ. CDR3 length: 11 amino acids.

The chain combines TRBV6-5 with TRBJ2-2; 10 bases align to TRBD2. CDR1 MNHEY and CDR2 SVGAGI come from the germline V gene. Trimming at V came to 2 bases and at J to 5 bases, leaving 2 bases not matched to a gene. CDR3 size: 15 residues. CDR3 loop: CASSYLAGETGELFF. DNA for the CDR3: TGTGCCAGCAGTTACCTAGCGGGAGAGACCGGGGAGCTGTTTTTT.

V and J are TRBV29-1 and TRBJ2-7; TRBD1 agrees at 9 bases. This CDR3 contains 15 residues. The V segment lost 6 bases and the J segment 1 base; nucleotides outside the gene matches: 10. Germline loops: CDR1 SQVTM, CDR2 ANQGSEA. The CDR3 coding sequence is TGCAGCGTCGAGAATCCGGGACAGGGTTCCTACGAGCAGTACTTC. This codes for CSVENPGQGSYEQYF.

This clone was recorded at least ten times. V and J are TRBV4-2 and TRBJ2-7; D not certain. Germline CDR1 is LGHNA and CDR2 is YNFKEQ. Trimming took 0 bases from V and 4 from J, leaving 13 bases between them. There are 15 residues in the CDR3. The CDR3 nucleotides are TGTGCCAGCAGCCAAGATGGGTCGACAAGGTACGAGCAGTACTTC. Amino acid sequence: CASSQDGSTRYEQYF.

The chain couples TRBV10-2 to TRBJ1-5; a weak D match, TRBD1 (5 bases). CDR3 length: 14 residues. V dropped 3 bases and J dropped 7 bases, with 13 bases sitting between them. Looked up from germline, CDR1 is WSHSY and CDR2 is SAAADI. The CDR3, as DNA: TGCGCCAGCAGTGACCTCAGGAGGGGCCAGCCCCAGCATTTT. Protein: CASSDLRRGQPQHF.

This chain links TRBV4-1 with TRBJ1-2, with 7 bases fitting TRBD1. The germline CDR1 and CDR2 sequences are MGHRA and YSYEKL. J lost 4 bases, V lost 4 bases, and 12 bases had no gene match. CDR3 length: 16 amino acids. CDR3 sequence: CASSPDLTGDVYGYTF. The DNA for the CDR3 is TGCGCCAGCAGCCCGGACCTAACAGGGGATGTCTATGGCTACACCTTC.